This T cell receptor (beta chain) emerged from a study of T-cell reconstitution after alpha-beta-depleted transplantation in children. Study observations and caveats: Counts and diversity of T cells one year after transplant came mostly from newly produced T cells.

The sample holds many counts of this clonotype. Antigen: not known. The TCRbeta library incorporated unique molecular identifiers. TCRdb independently ran MiXCR on the PCR reads; one entry per CDR3 protein. Of thousands of distinct CDR3 sequences in the sample, roughly 4.8% were seen once. V lost 0 bases to trimming and J lost 10 bases; unmatched junction nucleotides: 4. CDR3 length: 14 residues. The germline gives CDR1 SGHTA, CDR2 FQGTGA. The input for sequencing was PBMCs, mostly from graft donor cells, taken 180 days after TCRalphabeta/CD19-depleted stem cell transplant. The chain links TRBV7-3 to TRBJ2-1; 9 bases agree with TRBD2. The sequence came from a child under two years old who had a stem cell transplant for acute myeloid leukemia, so the T cells may come from the graft donor. The CDR3 DNA follows: TGTGCCAGCAGCTTAACGCGGACTAGCGAAGAGCAGTTCTTC. Protein sequence: CASSLTRTSEEQFF.